This T cell receptor (beta chain) was recorded in a study of breast tumors, draining lymph nodes, adjacent tissues. Axillary draining lymph nodes of breast cancer patients supplied the node samples. TCRdb processed the multiplex PCR reads anew with MiXCR; each CDR3 protein has one entry. The repertoire consists of approximately 190,000 distinct CDR3 sequences, with around 33% occurring once and the leading ten covering about 4.5%. Germline V gives CDR1 KGHDR, CDR2 SFDVKD. V lost 6 bases to trimming and J lost 1 base, with 3 bases between them. The CDR3 runs 12 residues. Study conclusions and caveats: Tumor TCR diversity was below lymph nodes but above nontumor tissue. Luminal-like breast cancer showed significantly higher tumor–nontumor repertoire similarity than basal-like.

Comments on this clonotype: The antigen remains unidentified.

J is TRBJ1-5 and V is TRBV24-1; no definite D call. Sequenced input: axillary lymph node tissue. This sequence originates from a female donor with breast cancer. Some clones in this sample may be carry-over from other donors' samples. CDR3: CATSKSNQPQHF. Here the CDR3 DNA reads TGTGCCACCAGTAAAAGCAATCAGCCCCAGCATTTT.